The present TCR beta chain was sequenced within a study of shared clonotypes between healthy human individuals. Findings of the study overall: Sample collection involved blood only; tissue repertoires are likely different.

Several immunoSEQ plates held equal portions of the genomic DNA taken from each subset. Generated by immunoSEQ multiplex PCR, the TCRdb table keeps only in-frame clones and is missing some. The sample carries 450,000 to 600,000 clones, about 80% recorded once. The CDR3 is 17 amino acids. Germline loops: CDR1 ENHRY, CDR2 SYGVKD. V lost 0 bases to trimming and J lost 6 bases, with 18 bases between them. Healthy adults negative for HIV, lacking recent acute infections or vaccinations, served as donors. Donors were Caucasian adults residing in Nashville, Tennessee, USA. About this clone: The antigen remains unidentified.

The chain employs TRBV10-3 and TRBJ1-5; D is possibly TRBD1 (5 bases). The TCR sequence derives from a woman aged 40-49 years in good health. Some clones in this sample may be carry-over from other donors' samples. Specimen: PBMCs. In DNA form, the CDR3 reads TGTGCCATCAGTGAGTCGACAGTACGGGGCGGAGGTCAGCCCCAGCATTTT. Protein: CAISESTVRGGGQPQHF.